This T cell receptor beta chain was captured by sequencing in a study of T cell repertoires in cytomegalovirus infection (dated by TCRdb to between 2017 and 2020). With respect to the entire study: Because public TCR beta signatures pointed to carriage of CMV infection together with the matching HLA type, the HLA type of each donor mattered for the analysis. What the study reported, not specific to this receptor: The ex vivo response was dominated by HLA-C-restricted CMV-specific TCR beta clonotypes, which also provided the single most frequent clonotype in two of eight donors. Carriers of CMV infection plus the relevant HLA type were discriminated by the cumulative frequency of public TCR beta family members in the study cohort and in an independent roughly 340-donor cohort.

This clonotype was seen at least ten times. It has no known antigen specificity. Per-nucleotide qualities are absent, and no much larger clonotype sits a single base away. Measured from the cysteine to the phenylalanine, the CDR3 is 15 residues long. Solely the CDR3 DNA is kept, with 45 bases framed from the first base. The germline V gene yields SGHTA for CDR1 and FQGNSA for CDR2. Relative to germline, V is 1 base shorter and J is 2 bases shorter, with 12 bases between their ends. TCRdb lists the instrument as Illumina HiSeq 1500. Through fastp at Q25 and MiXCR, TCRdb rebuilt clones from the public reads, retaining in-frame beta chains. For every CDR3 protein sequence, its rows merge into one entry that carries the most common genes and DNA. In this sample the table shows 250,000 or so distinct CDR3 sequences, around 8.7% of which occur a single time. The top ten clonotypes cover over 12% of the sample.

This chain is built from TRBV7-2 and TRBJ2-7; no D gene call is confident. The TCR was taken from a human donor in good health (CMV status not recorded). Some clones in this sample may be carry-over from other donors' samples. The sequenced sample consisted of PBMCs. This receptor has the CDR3 CASSLGLTSAYEQYF. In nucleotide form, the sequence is TGTGCCAGCAGCTTAGGTCTCACTTCAGCCTACGAGCAGTACTTC.